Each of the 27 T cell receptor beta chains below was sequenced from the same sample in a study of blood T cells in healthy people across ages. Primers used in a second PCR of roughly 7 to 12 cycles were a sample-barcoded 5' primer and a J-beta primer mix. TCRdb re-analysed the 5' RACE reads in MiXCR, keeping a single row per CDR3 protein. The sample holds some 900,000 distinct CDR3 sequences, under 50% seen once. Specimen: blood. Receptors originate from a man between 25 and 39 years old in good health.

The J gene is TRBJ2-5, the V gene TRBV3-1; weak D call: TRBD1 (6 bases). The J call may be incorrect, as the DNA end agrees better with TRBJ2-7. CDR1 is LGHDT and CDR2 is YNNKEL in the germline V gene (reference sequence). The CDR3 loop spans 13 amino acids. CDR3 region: CASRAGVFYEQYF. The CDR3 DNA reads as TGTGCCAGCCGGGCAGGGGTATTCTACGAGCAGTACTTC.

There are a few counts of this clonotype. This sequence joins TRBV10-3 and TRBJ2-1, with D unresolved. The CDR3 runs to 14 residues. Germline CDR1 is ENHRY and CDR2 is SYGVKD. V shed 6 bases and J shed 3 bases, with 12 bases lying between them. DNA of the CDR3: TGTGCCATCAGGGCCGGAGTTAACTACAATGAGCAGTTCTTC. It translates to CAIRAGVNYNEQFF.

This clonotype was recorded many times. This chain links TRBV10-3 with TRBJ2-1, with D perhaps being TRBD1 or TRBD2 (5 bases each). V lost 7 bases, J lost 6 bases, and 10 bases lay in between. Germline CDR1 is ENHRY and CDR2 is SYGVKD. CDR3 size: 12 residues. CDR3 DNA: TGTGCCATCACGGCAGGGAGCAATGAGCAGTTCTTC. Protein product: CAITAGSNEQFF.

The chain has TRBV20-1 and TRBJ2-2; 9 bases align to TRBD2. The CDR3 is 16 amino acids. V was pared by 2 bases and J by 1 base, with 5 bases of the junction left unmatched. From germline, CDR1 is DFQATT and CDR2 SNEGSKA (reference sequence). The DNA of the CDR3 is TGCAGTGCTAGATCGCGACTAGCGGAGAACACCGGGGAGCTGTTTTTT. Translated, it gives CSARSRLAENTGELFF.

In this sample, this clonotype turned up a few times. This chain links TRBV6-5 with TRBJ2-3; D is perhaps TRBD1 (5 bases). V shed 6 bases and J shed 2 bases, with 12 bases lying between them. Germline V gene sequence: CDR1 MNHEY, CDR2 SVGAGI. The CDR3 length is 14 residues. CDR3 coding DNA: TGTGCCAGCAGGTTGGACACTCCCACAGATACGCAGTATTTT. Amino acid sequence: CASRLDTPTDTQYF.

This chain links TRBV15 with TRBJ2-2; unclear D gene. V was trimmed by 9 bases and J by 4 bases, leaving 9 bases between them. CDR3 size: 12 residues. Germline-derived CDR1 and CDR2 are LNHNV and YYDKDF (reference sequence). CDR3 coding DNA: TGTGCCACTAAGGGTGGCACCGGGGAGCTGTTTTTT. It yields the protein CATKGGTGELFF.

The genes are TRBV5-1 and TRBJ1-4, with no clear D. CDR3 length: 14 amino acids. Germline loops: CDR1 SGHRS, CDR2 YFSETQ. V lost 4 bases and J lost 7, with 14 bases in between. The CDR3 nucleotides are TGCGCCAGCAGCGATGAGGTGGTCACTGAAAAACTGTTTTTT. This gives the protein CASSDEVVTEKLFF.

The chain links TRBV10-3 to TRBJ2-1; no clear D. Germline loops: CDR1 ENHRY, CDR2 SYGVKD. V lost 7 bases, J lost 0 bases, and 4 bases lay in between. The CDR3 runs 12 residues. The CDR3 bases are TGTGCCATCATGAGCTCCTACAATGAGCAGTTCTTC. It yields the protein CAIMSSYNEQFF.

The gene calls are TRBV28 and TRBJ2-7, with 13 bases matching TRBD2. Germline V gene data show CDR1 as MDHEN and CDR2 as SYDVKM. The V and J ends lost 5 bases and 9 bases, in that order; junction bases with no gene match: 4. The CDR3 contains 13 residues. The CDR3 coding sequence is TGTGCCAGCAGTGAACGGACTAGCGGGAGGCAGTACTTC. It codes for CASSERTSGRQYF.

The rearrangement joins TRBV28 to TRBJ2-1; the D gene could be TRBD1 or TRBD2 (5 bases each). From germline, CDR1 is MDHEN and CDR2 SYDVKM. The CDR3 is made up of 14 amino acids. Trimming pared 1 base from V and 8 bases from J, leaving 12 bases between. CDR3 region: CASSLLGRDHEQFF. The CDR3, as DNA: TGTGCCAGCAGTTTATTGGGCAGGGACCATGAGCAGTTCTTC.

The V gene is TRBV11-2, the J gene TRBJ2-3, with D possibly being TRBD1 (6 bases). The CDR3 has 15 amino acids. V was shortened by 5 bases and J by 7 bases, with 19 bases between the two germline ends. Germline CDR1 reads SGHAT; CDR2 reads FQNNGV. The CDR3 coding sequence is TGTGCCAGCAGCACTAGGGCCTTTAGGGGGAATACGCAGTATTTT. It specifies CASSTRAFRGNTQYF.

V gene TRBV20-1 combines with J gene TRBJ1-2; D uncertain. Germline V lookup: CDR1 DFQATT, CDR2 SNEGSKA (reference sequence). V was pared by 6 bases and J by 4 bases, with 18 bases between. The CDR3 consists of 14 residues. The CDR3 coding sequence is TGCAGTGCAAGACTAAGGACGGATGCCTATGGCTACACCTTC. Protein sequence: CSARLRTDAYGYTF.

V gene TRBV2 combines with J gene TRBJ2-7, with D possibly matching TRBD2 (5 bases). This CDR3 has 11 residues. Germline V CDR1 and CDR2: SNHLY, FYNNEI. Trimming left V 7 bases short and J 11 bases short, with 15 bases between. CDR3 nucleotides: TGTGCCAGCACGGACTCCTCGGTGGAGTACTTC. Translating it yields CASTDSSVEYF.

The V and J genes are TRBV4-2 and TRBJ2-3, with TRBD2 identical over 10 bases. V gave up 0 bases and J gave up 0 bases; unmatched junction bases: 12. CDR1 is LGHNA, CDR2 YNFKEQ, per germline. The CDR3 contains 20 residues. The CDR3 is CASSQDLVLAGAASTDTQYF. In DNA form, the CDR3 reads TGTGCCAGCAGCCAAGATCTGGTTCTAGCGGGGGCCGCTAGCACAGATACGCAGTATTTT.

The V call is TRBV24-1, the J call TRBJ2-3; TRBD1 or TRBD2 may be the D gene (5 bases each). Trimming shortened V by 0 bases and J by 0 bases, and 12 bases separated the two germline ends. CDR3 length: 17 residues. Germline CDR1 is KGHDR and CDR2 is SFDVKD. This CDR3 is CATSDLGAGSSTDTQYF. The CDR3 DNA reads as TGTGCCACCAGTGATTTGGGCGCAGGGAGCAGCACAGATACGCAGTATTTT.

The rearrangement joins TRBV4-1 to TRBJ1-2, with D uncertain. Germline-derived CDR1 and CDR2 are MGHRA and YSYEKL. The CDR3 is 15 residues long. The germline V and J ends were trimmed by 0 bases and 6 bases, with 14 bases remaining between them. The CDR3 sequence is CASSQDALLLNGYTF. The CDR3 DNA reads TGCGCCAGCAGCCAAGATGCACTCCTCCTCAATGGCTACACCTTC.

The CDR3 spells CASQRTGGTYNEQFF. The CDR3 DNA reads TGCGCCAGCCAGCGAACGGGGGGTACCTACAATGAGCAGTTCTTC. This chain connects TRBV5-1 to TRBJ2-1; 7 nucleotides line up with TRBD2. The CDR3 length is 15 residues. Germline assignment: CDR1 SGHRS and CDR2 YFSETQ. V shed 7 bases and J 2 bases; nucleotides not matched to a gene: 9.

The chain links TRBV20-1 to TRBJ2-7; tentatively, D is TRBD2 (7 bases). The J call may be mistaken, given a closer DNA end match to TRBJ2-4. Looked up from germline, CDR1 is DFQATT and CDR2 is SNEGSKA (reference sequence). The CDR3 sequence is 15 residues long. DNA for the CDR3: TGCAGTGCTCGGGAAGGGGGGGAGGGCAAAAACATTCAGTACTTC. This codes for CSAREGGEGKNIQYF.

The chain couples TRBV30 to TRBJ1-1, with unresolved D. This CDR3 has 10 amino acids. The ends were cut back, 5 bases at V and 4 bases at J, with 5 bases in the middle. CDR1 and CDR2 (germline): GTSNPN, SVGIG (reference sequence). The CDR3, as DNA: TGTGCCTGGGGGTTCACTGAAGCTTTCTTT. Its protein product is CAWGFTEAFF.

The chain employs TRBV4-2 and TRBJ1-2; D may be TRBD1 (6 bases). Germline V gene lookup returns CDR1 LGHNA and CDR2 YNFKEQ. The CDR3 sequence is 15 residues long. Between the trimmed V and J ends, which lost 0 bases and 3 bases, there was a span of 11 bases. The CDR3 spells CASSQDRGTDYGYTF. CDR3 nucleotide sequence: TGTGCCAGCAGCCAAGACAGGGGCACGGACTATGGCTACACCTTC.

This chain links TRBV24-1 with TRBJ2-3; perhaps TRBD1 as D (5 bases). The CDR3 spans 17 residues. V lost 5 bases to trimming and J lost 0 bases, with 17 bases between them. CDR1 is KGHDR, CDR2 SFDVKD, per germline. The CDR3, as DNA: TGTGCCACCAGTGGCGGTAAGAAGGGGCCGAGCACAGATACGCAGTATTTT. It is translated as CATSGGKKGPSTDTQYF.

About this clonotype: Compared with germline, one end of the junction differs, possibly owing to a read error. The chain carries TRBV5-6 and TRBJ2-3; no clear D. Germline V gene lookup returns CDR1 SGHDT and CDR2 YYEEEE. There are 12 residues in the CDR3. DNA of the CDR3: TGTGCCAGTAGCTTCAGCGTGAATACGCAGTATTTT. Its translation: CASSFSVNTQYF.

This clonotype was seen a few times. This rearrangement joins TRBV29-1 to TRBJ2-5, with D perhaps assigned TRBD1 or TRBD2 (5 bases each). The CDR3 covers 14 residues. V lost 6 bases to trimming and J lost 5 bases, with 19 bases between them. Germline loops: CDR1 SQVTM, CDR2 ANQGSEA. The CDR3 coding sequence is TGCAGCGTGTACGCCGGGACGGTTCGTGAGACCCAGTACTTC. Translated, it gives CSVYAGTVRETQYF.

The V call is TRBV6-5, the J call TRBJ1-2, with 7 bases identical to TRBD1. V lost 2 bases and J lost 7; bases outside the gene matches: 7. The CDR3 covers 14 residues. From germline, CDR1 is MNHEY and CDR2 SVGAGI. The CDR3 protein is CASSYAAGGSGYTF. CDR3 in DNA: TGTGCCAGCAGTTACGCGGCAGGGGGGTCTGGCTACACCTTC.

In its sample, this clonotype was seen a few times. CDR3 nucleotides: TGTGCCAGCAGCTTATATTGGGACAGCTCCTACGAGCAGTACTTC. Translation: CASSLYWDSSYEQYF. This sequence joins TRBV7-2 and TRBJ2-7, with 7 bases matching TRBD1. Germline trimming cut 2 bases from V and 0 bases from J; bases unmatched to any gene: 4. The CDR3 totals 15 residues. Germline V CDR1 and CDR2: SGHTA, FQGNSA.

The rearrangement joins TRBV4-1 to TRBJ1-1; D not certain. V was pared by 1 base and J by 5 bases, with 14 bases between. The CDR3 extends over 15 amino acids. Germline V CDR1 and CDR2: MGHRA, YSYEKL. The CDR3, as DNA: TGCGCCAGCAGCCAAGTGTTAACTGACTCGACTGAAGCTTTCTTT. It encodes CASSQVLTDSTEAFF.

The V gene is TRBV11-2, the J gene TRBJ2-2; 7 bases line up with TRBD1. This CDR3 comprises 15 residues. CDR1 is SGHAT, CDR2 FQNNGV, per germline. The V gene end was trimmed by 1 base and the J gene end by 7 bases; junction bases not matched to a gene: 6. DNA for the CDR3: TGTGCCAGCAGCTTAGTGTCCAGGGGGAGCGGGGAGCTGTTTTTT. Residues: CASSLVSRGSGELFF.